One T cell receptor (beta chain) is described in this entry. Its antigen target is currently unknown. Within one base of it there is no much larger clone, and no base qualities were kept. TCR CDR3 regions were amplified from genomic DNA by multiplex PCR using the deep immunoSEQ assay. For each cell subset, the extracted genomic DNA was distributed evenly across all wells of several immunoSEQ 96-well plates, and each plate served as one replicate. For sorted subsets, 200 to 250 ng genomic DNA, equal to 30,000 to 35,000 T cell genomes, was loaded into each replicate PCR. The purified libraries were quantified using a Qubit 3.0 fluorometer, sized with a Bioanalyzer 2100, and then quantified again using the KAPA Library Quantification kit. Each immunoSEQ 96-well plate was sequenced on its own single-read 150-cycle Illumina NextSeq 550 flow cell. Per the original workflow: Because the immunoSEQ output held only junctional sequences and lacked quality scores, the filtering could not match the filtering applied to full-length reads. To assign V/J genes and CDR3, sequences were annotated against IMGT germline references using PyIR, a Python wrapper for IgBLAST v1.9. Reads were removed for weak V/J assignments (E-value above 1e-6), missing CDR3, stop codons, out-of-frame junctions, or ambiguous translated residues. V3J clonotypes were defined as sequences sharing an identical inferred V gene, J gene, and CDR3 amino acid sequence. The percentage overlap between two repertoires was calculated by dividing the number of shared unique clonotypes by the size of the smaller repertoire. RTK rarefaction, the Chao1 estimator, and Recon v2.1 estimates of unobserved clonotypes were used to assess repertoire richness. Generation probabilities were computed with OLGA for all TCRbeta clonotypes obtained by the gDNA method from several donors. Imported from immuneACCESS, the table was reduced by TCRdb to in-frame sequences with V and J called. These copies leave out some clones; in studies compared against another copy, an unresolved V gene accounts for under half, and the cause of the remainder is not known. V, J and clone size were drawn from that table, and D and trimming were deduced from the DNA. This sample is represented by some 2 million clones; just under 95% of them were singletons. The ten most abundant clones make up approximately 1.2% of the sample.

Per the germline V gene, MDHEN is the CDR1 and SYDVKM is the CDR2. V lost 6 bases and J lost 5 bases, and the count of bases not matched to a germline gene is 7. Spanning cysteine to phenylalanine, the CDR3 consists of 14 amino acids. The kept DNA is CDR3 alone, 42 bases in frame from the first base. CD8 naive samples were CD45RO-negative cells positively selected for CCR7, giving a CD45RA+CCR7+ population that excluded TemRA cells. Healthy HIV-negative adults with no recently reported acute infections or vaccinations were included as donors. Every donor was a Caucasian adult living in Nashville, Tennessee, USA. Blood was obtained by leukapheresis, after which PBMCs were separated by Ficoll-Histopaque density gradient centrifugation and cryopreserved in liquid nitrogen vapor phase. Purity and quantity of every magnetically sorted T cell population were checked by analytical flow cytometry. Each sorted fraction had its genomic DNA isolated and then quantified by UV absorbance on a Nanodrop 2000c.

The data are from a study of shared clonotypes between healthy human individuals (dated by TCRdb to the early 2020s). Describing the broader study: The cohort included a few men and two women between 18 and 49 years of age. Between about 0.9 and 8.9 billion PBMCs per donor were obtained by leukapheresis. Libraries were prepared and TCR repertoires were sequenced by different laboratories using diverse techniques, in order to increase sequencing depth and limit assay-specific biases. Per donor, three plates each were used for CD4 naive and CD4 memory, two for CD8 naive, and one for CD8 memory. Blood TCR repertoires of roughly five healthy adults were deeply sequenced to estimate repertoire size and the extent of clonotype sharing between individuals.

Points the paper makes about the study in general: Sampling was restricted to blood, and TCR repertoires in tissue are likely to differ from TCR repertoires in blood. Sharing across a few donors was observed for around 4.8% of naive CD4, over 3% of naive CD8, around 2.5% of memory CD4, and about 0.39% of memory CD8 clonotypes. Estimated clonotype richness was generally larger for naive than for memory subsets. The small number of donors limited the genetic and exposure-history diversity represented. Pairwise subsampling indicated that sequencing depth was expected to affect the degree of clonotype sharing among donors. Rarefaction of sorted-subset datasets indicated incomplete sequencing despite the large sequencing depth. Clonotypes shared by all four sorted-subset donors showed higher generation probabilities than non-shared clonotypes.

Here the chain combines TRBV28 and TRBJ1-2; 9 bases in between match TRBD1. Material: naive CD8+ T cells sorted from blood. According to the study, the label for this sample's cell subset or site signals: CD45RA+CCR7+. The receptor comes from a man between 18 and 35 years old in good health. The nucleotide sequence reads TGTGCCAGCAGCAGCACCGGGACAGGGTATGGCTACACCTTC. This sequence encodes CASSSTGTGYGYTF.